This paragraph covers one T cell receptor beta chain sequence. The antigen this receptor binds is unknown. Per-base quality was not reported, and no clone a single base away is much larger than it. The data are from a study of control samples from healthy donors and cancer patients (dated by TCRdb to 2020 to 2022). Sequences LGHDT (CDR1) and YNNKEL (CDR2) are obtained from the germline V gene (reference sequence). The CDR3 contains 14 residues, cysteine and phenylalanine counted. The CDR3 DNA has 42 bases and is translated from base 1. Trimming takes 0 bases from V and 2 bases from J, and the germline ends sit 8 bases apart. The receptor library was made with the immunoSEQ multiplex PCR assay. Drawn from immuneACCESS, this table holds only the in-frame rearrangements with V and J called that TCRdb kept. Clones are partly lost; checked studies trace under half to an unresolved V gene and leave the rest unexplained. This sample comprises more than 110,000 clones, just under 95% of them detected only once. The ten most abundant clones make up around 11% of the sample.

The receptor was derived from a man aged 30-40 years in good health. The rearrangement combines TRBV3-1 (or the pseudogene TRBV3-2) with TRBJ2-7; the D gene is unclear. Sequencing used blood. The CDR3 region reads CASSQDLVTYEQYF. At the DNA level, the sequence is TGTGCCAGCAGCCAAGATCTGGTAACCTACGAGCAGTACTTC.